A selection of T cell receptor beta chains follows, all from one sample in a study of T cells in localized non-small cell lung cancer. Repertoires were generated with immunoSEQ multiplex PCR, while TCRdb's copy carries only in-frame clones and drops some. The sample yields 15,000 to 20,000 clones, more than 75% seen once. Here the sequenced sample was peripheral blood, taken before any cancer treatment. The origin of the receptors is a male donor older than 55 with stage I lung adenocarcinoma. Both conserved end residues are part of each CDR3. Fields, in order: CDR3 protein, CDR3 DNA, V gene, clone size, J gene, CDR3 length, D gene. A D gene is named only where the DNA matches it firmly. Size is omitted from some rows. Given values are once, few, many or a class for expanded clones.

CDR3aa: CASSPIYGETQYF; CDR3nt: TGTGCCAGCTCACCAATCTACGGAGAGACCCAGTACTTC; v_gene: TRBV18; abundance: .; j_gene: TRBJ2-5; len: 13; d_gene: .
CDR3aa: CASSQEGSGPYEQYF; CDR3nt: TGTGCCAGCAGCCAGGAGGGTAGCGGGCCCTACGAGCAGTACTTC; v_gene: TRBV4-2; abundance: .; j_gene: TRBJ2-7; len: 15; d_gene: TRBD2
CDR3aa: CASSPTGTGGVGYTF; CDR3nt: TGTGCCAGCTCACCGACTGGGACAGGGGGCGTGGGCTACACCTTC; v_gene: TRBV18; abundance: .; j_gene: TRBJ1-2; len: 15; d_gene: TRBD1
CDR3aa: CASSDYGGYEQYF; CDR3nt: TGTGCCAGCTCGGACTATGGGGGTTATGAGCAGTACTTC; v_gene: TRBV19; abundance: .; j_gene: TRBJ2-7; len: 13; d_gene: .
CDR3aa: CASSLPTQYF; CDR3nt: TGTGCCAGCAGCCTTCCGACCCAGTACTTC; v_gene: TRBV2; abundance: once; j_gene: TRBJ2-5; len: 10; d_gene: .
CDR3aa: CASSPSGDTQYF; CDR3nt: TGTGCCAGCTCACCCTCAGGAGATACGCAGTATTTT; v_gene: TRBV18; abundance: .; j_gene: TRBJ2-3; len: 12; d_gene: .
CDR3aa: CASSLGIQSTGELFF; CDR3nt: TGTGCCAGCAGCTTGGGGATCCAGAGCACCGGGGAGCTGTTTTTT; v_gene: TRBV5-8; abundance: .; j_gene: TRBJ2-2; len: 15; d_gene: .
CDR3aa: CASSYEQGAYNEQFF; CDR3nt: TGTGCCAGCAGTTATGAGCAGGGGGCCTACAATGAGCAGTTCTTC; v_gene: TRBV6-5; abundance: once; j_gene: TRBJ2-1; len: 15; d_gene: TRBD1
CDR3aa: CASSPLRGSNQPQHF; CDR3nt: TGTGCCAGCAGCCCTCTCAGGGGCAGCAATCAGCCCCAGCATTTT; v_gene: TRBV7-2; abundance: few; j_gene: TRBJ1-5; len: 15; d_gene: .
CDR3aa: CASFRGTGTEQYF; CDR3nt: TGTGCCAGTTTTAGGGGGACAGGGACCGAGCAGTACTTC; v_gene: TRBV6-5; abundance: .; j_gene: TRBJ2-7; len: 13; d_gene: TRBD1
CDR3aa: CASSEGLGALRDNSPLHF; CDR3nt: TGTGCCAGCAGTGAAGGGCTTGGGGCCCTAAGGGATAATTCACCCCTCCACTTT; v_gene: TRBV6-1; abundance: .; j_gene: TRBJ1-6; len: 18; d_gene: .
CDR3aa: CASSLLAAGGEKLFF; CDR3nt: TGTGCCAGCAGTTTATTGGCCGCCGGTGGGGAAAAACTGTTTTTT; v_gene: TRBV28; abundance: .; j_gene: TRBJ1-4; len: 15; d_gene: .
CDR3aa: CASSLKGGDTQYF; CDR3nt: TGTGCCAGCAGCTTAAAAGGGGGGGATACGCAGTATTTT; v_gene: TRBV7-3; abundance: .; j_gene: TRBJ2-3; len: 13; d_gene: .
CDR3aa: CASSLEGGLGYTF; CDR3nt: TGTGCCAGCAGCTTAGAAGGGGGGCTTGGCTACACCTTC; v_gene: TRBV7-2; abundance: .; j_gene: TRBJ1-2; len: 13; d_gene: .
CDR3aa: CASKSWGNSPLHF; CDR3nt: TGTGCCAGCAAATCTTGGGGGAATTCACCCCTCCACTTT; v_gene: TRBV28; abundance: once; j_gene: TRBJ1-6; len: 13; d_gene: .
CDR3aa: CAIKGQGAYGYTF; CDR3nt: TGTGCCATCAAAGGACAGGGGGCGTACGGCTACACCTTC; v_gene: TRBV10-3; abundance: .; j_gene: TRBJ1-2; len: 13; d_gene: TRBD1
CDR3aa: CASSFRDGGAMNTEAFF; CDR3nt: TGTGCCAGCAGCTTCCGAGACGGCGGGGCGATGAACACTGAAGCTTTCTTT; v_gene: TRBV7-8; abundance: .; j_gene: TRBJ1-1; len: 17; d_gene: .
CDR3aa: CASSYGAGASTSSGNTIYF; CDR3nt: TGTGCCAGCAGTTACGGGGCAGGGGCTTCAACCAGCTCTGGAAACACCATATATTTT; v_gene: TRBV6-7; abundance: .; j_gene: TRBJ1-3; len: 19; d_gene: .
CDR3aa: CASSLTGGGYEQYF; CDR3nt: TGTGCCAGCAGCCTCACAGGGGGAGGTTACGAGCAGTACTTC; v_gene: TRBV7-9; abundance: .; j_gene: TRBJ2-7; len: 14; d_gene: TRBD1
CDR3aa: CASADRLYEQYF; CDR3nt: TGTGCCAGCGCGGACAGGCTTTACGAGCAGTACTTC; v_gene: TRBV18; abundance: .; j_gene: TRBJ2-7; len: 12; d_gene: TRBD1
CDR3aa: CASSYTPRNTEAFF; CDR3nt: TGTGCCAGCAGTTACACGCCCCGGAACACTGAAGCTTTCTTT; v_gene: TRBV2; abundance: .; j_gene: TRBJ1-1; len: 14; d_gene: .
CDR3aa: CATSRDPGEDEQYF; CDR3nt: TGTGCCACCAGCAGAGATCCCGGGGAAGACGAGCAGTACTTC; v_gene: TRBV15; abundance: .; j_gene: TRBJ2-7; len: 14; d_gene: .
CDR3aa: CSASYGYTF; CDR3nt: TGCAGTGCCTCATATGGCTACACCTTC; v_gene: TRBV20-1; abundance: .; j_gene: TRBJ1-2; len: 9; d_gene: .
CDR3aa: CASSPGDVAYEQYF; CDR3nt: TGTGCCAGCAGTCCCGGGGACGTAGCCTACGAGCAGTACTTC; v_gene: TRBV28; abundance: .; j_gene: TRBJ2-7; len: 14; d_gene: .
CDR3aa: CASSWDRGNQPQHF; CDR3nt: TGTGCCAGCAGTTGGGACAGGGGTAATCAGCCCCAGCATTTT; v_gene: TRBV6-5; abundance: .; j_gene: TRBJ1-5; len: 14; d_gene: TRBD1
CDR3aa: CASSLGSEVHTEAFF; CDR3nt: TGTGCCAGCAGCTTAGGAAGTGAGGTGCACACTGAAGCTTTCTTT; v_gene: TRBV7-6; abundance: once; j_gene: TRBJ1-1; len: 15; d_gene: .
CDR3aa: CASSLSGPEQYF; CDR3nt: TGTGCCAGCAGTTTATCAGGGCCCGAGCAGTACTTC; v_gene: TRBV28; abundance: .; j_gene: TRBJ2-7; len: 12; d_gene: .
CDR3aa: CASSNFGTANYEQYF; CDR3nt: TGTGCCAGTAGTAATTTCGGGACAGCTAACTACGAGCAGTACTTC; v_gene: TRBV19; abundance: .; j_gene: TRBJ2-7; len: 15; d_gene: TRBD1
CDR3aa: CASSDPSARGYTF; CDR3nt: TGTGCCAGCAGTGATCCGAGCGCTCGGGGCTACACCTTC; v_gene: TRBV2; abundance: .; j_gene: TRBJ1-2; len: 13; d_gene: .
CDR3aa: CASTPDRGSNQPQHF; CDR3nt: TGTGCCAGCACCCCGGACAGGGGAAGCAATCAGCCCCAGCATTTT; v_gene: TRBV6-1; abundance: few; j_gene: TRBJ1-5; len: 15; d_gene: TRBD1
CDR3aa: CARSSTDILSDGGYTF; CDR3nt: TGTGCCAGAAGCTCCACGGACATCCTATCCGACGGGGGCTACACCTTC; v_gene: TRBV5-3; abundance: .; j_gene: TRBJ1-2; len: 16; d_gene: .
CDR3aa: CASSPGGAQSSYEQYF; CDR3nt: TGTGCCAGCAGCCCAGGGGGCGCCCAGAGCTCCTACGAGCAGTACTTC; v_gene: TRBV11-2; abundance: once; j_gene: TRBJ2-7; len: 16; d_gene: TRBD1
CDR3aa: CASSKGGGGTQYF; CDR3nt: TGTGCCAGCAGCAAGGGAGGTGGTGGTACGCAGTATTTT; v_gene: TRBV21-1; abundance: few; j_gene: TRBJ2-3; len: 13; d_gene: .
CDR3aa: CASKEGAGEQFF; CDR3nt: TGTGCCAGTAAGGAGGGGGCGGGTGAGCAGTTCTTC; v_gene: TRBV19; abundance: .; j_gene: TRBJ2-1; len: 12; d_gene: .
CDR3aa: CASSQGKEAFF; CDR3nt: TGTGCCAGCAGCCAGGGGAAGGAAGCTTTCTTT; v_gene: TRBV6-5; abundance: .; j_gene: TRBJ1-1; len: 11; d_gene: .
CDR3aa: CASTRDRERTDTQYF; CDR3nt: TGTGCCAGCACCCGGGACAGGGAAAGGACAGATACGCAGTATTTT; v_gene: TRBV6-1; abundance: .; j_gene: TRBJ2-3; len: 15; d_gene: TRBD1
CDR3aa: CASSLVRDRGKNEQYF; CDR3nt: TGTGCCAGCAGCTTAGTCCGGGACAGGGGGAAGAACGAGCAGTACTTC; v_gene: TRBV11-2; abundance: .; j_gene: TRBJ2-7; len: 16; d_gene: TRBD1
CDR3aa: CASSGRENTEAFF; CDR3nt: TGTGCCAGTTCAGGGAGAGAGAACACTGAAGCTTTCTTT; v_gene: TRBV19; abundance: .; j_gene: TRBJ1-1; len: 13; d_gene: .
CDR3aa: CASSDRDRDYYGYTF; CDR3nt: TGTGCCAGTAGTGACCGGGACAGAGATTACTATGGCTACACCTTC; v_gene: TRBV19; abundance: .; j_gene: TRBJ1-2; len: 15; d_gene: TRBD1
CDR3aa: CASRGGFMDNEQFF; CDR3nt: TGCGCCAGCAGGGGGGGTTTTATGGACAATGAGCAGTTCTTC; v_gene: TRBV10-1; abundance: .; j_gene: TRBJ2-1; len: 14; d_gene: .
CDR3aa: CASSPGRTGINYEQYF; CDR3nt: TGCGCCAGCAGCCCCGGTCGGACAGGGATAAACTACGAGCAGTACTTC; v_gene: TRBV5-1; abundance: .; j_gene: TRBJ2-7; len: 16; d_gene: TRBD1
CDR3aa: CASSQEGTGMNGYTF; CDR3nt: TGTGCCAGCAGCCAAGAAGGGACAGGGATGAATGGCTACACCTTC; v_gene: TRBV4-2; abundance: .; j_gene: TRBJ1-2; len: 15; d_gene: TRBD1
CDR3aa: CASSVGTLLDTQYF; CDR3nt: TGTGCCAGCAGCGTAGGTACCTTGTTGGATACGCAGTATTTT; v_gene: TRBV9; abundance: .; j_gene: TRBJ2-3; len: 14; d_gene: .
CDR3aa: CASSQTGLAVQETQYF; CDR3nt: TGCGCCAGCAGCCAGACTGGACTAGCGGTTCAAGAGACCCAGTACTTC; v_gene: TRBV4-3; abundance: .; j_gene: TRBJ2-5; len: 16; d_gene: TRBD2
CDR3aa: CASMRGVNSPLHF; CDR3nt: TGTGCCAGTATGAGAGGGGTTAATTCACCCCTCCACTTT; v_gene: TRBV19; abundance: .; j_gene: TRBJ1-6; len: 13; d_gene: .
CDR3aa: CASSLGTGIAKNIQYF; CDR3nt: TGTGCCAGCAGCCTCGGGACAGGAATAGCCAAAAACATTCAGTACTTC; v_gene: TRBV7-6; abundance: once; j_gene: TRBJ2-4; len: 16; d_gene: TRBD1
CDR3aa: CASSTRGSGYTF; CDR3nt: TGTGCCAGCAGTACTAGGGGAAGCGGCTACACCTTC; v_gene: TRBV2; abundance: .; j_gene: TRBJ1-2; len: 12; d_gene: .
CDR3aa: CASSQEDRGTYNEQFF; CDR3nt: TGTGCCAGCAGCCAAGAGGACAGGGGTACGTACAATGAGCAGTTCTTC; v_gene: TRBV4-2; abundance: .; j_gene: TRBJ2-1; len: 16; d_gene: TRBD1
CDR3aa: CASRSGTGNFNEQFF; CDR3nt: TGCGCCAGCAGATCCGGGACAGGGAATTTCAATGAGCAGTTCTTC; v_gene: TRBV10-1; abundance: .; j_gene: TRBJ2-1; len: 15; d_gene: TRBD1
CDR3aa: CASSLDRGSGTGELFF; CDR3nt: TGTGCCAGCAGCTTAGATCGGGGGTCAGGCACCGGGGAGCTGTTTTTT; v_gene: TRBV11-3; abundance: .; j_gene: TRBJ2-2; len: 16; d_gene: .
CDR3aa: CASRADWRKVSPLHF; CDR3nt: TGTGCCAGTAGGGCGGACTGGAGGAAAGTTTCACCCCTCCACTTT; v_gene: TRBV19; abundance: .; j_gene: TRBJ1-6; len: 15; d_gene: .
CDR3aa: CASSLDPGQSYEQYF; CDR3nt: TGTGCCAGCAGCTTAGATCCGGGACAGTCCTACGAGCAGTACTTC; v_gene: TRBV7-2; abundance: .; j_gene: TRBJ2-7; len: 15; d_gene: TRBD1
CDR3aa: CASSYSAAPYGYTF; CDR3nt: TGTGCCAGCAGTTACTCGGCAGCCCCCTATGGCTACACCTTC; v_gene: TRBV6-5; abundance: .; j_gene: TRBJ1-2; len: 14; d_gene: .
CDR3aa: CASSSDGYNSPLHF; CDR3nt: TGTGCCAGCAGTTCAGACGGATATAATTCACCCCTCCACTTT; v_gene: TRBV5-3; abundance: .; j_gene: TRBJ1-6; len: 14; d_gene: .
CDR3aa: CRGTDTDTQYF; CDR3nt: TGCAGGGGGACGGACACAGATACGCAGTATTTT; v_gene: TRBV20-1; abundance: once; j_gene: TRBJ2-3; len: 11; d_gene: .
CDR3aa: CATSRGRGRQSLYGYTF; CDR3nt: TGTGCCACCAGCAGAGGGCGAGGACGACAGTCACTCTATGGCTACACCTTC; v_gene: TRBV15; abundance: .; j_gene: TRBJ1-2; len: 17; d_gene: .
CDR3aa: CASKRTGESAEAFF; CDR3nt: TGTGCCAGCAAACGAACAGGGGAATCGGCTGAAGCTTTCTTT; v_gene: TRBV6-1; abundance: .; j_gene: TRBJ1-1; len: 14; d_gene: TRBD1
CDR3aa: CAWSPSQETQYF; CDR3nt: TGTGCCTGGAGTCCTTCCCAAGAGACCCAGTACTTC; v_gene: TRBV30; abundance: few; j_gene: TRBJ2-5; len: 12; d_gene: .
CDR3aa: CASSQGKGTDTQYF; CDR3nt: TGTGCCAGTAGCCAGGGTAAAGGCACAGATACGCAGTATTTT; v_gene: TRBV19; abundance: .; j_gene: TRBJ2-3; len: 14; d_gene: .
CDR3aa: CASSLLGRGGNSPLHF; CDR3nt: TGCGCCAGCAGCTTGCTCGGCCGGGGGGGAAATTCACCCCTCCACTTT; v_gene: TRBV5-1; abundance: few; j_gene: TRBJ1-6; len: 16; d_gene: .